Below are 9 T cell receptor beta chains sequenced from a single sample in a study of early T cells in non-severe SARS-CoV-2 infection. A single record per CDR3 protein comes from TCRdb applying MiXCR to the 5' RACE reads. The sample has around 59,000 distinct CDR3 sequences, approximately 13% seen once. The source material was whole blood. These TCRs come from an adult who was a healthcare worker with PCR-confirmed SARS-CoV-2 infection or an uninfected control (not recorded which).

The chain is built from TRBV18 and TRBJ1-2; 9 nucleotides match TRBD1. V dropped 0 bases and J dropped 4; count of bases not matched to a gene: 3. Germline V gene lookup returns CDR1 KGHSH and CDR2 LQKENI. The length of the CDR3 is 15 residues. CDR3 amino acids: CASSPPGQGGYGYTF. The CDR3, as DNA: TGTGCCAGCTCACCACCGGGACAGGGTGGCTATGGCTACACCTTC.

The V call is TRBV29-1, the J call TRBJ1-2; D not resolved. The CDR3 spans 11 residues. Trimming removed 2 bases from V and 5 bases from J, with 6 bases in between. Germline CDR1 reads SQVTM; CDR2 reads ANQGSEA. Here the CDR3 DNA reads TGCAGCGTTGAATTAGAATATGGCTACACCTTC. Translated, it gives CSVELEYGYTF.

The J gene is TRBJ2-2, the V gene TRBV20-1; D uncertain. The V gene's germline CDR1 is DFQATT and CDR2 SNEGSKA (reference sequence). The CDR3 has 14 amino acids. Trimming cost V 0 bases and J 1 base, with 6 bases left between them. Written as DNA, the CDR3 is TGCAGTGCTAGAGATCCGAAGAACACCGGGGAGCTGTTTTTT. This translates into CSARDPKNTGELFF.

This clonotype was seen many times. The chain carries TRBV29-1 and TRBJ1-1, with 10 nucleotides matching TRBD1. Germline V gives CDR1 SQVTM, CDR2 ANQGSEA. J gave up 6 bases and V 7 bases, and 5 bases lay outside the gene matches. CDR3 length equals 12 residues. CDR3 bases: TGCAGCGGGGACAGGGGTCCAGCTGAAGCTTTCTTT. Amino acid sequence: CSGDRGPAEAFF.

This clonotype was detected only a few times. The chain couples TRBV5-6 to TRBJ2-2; no clear D gene. Germline CDR1 and CDR2: SGHDT and YYEEEE. Trimming cost V 1 base and J 2 bases, with 9 bases left between them. The CDR3 consists of 15 residues. The CDR3 DNA is TGTGCCAGCAGCTTGCTCAGGACCAACACCGGGGAGCTGTTTTTT. This translates into CASSLLRTNTGELFF.

The chain links TRBV20-1 to TRBJ1-5, with 10 bases lining up with TRBD1. CDR3 length: 16 amino acids. Germline lookup yields CDR1 DFQATT and CDR2 SNEGSKA (reference sequence). Trimming removed 5 bases from V and 2 bases from J; junction bases left unmatched: 9. Written as DNA, the CDR3 is TGCAGTGCTTACAGACAGGGGGCGCGGGGCAATCAGCCCCAGCATTTT. Protein: CSAYRQGARGNQPQHF.

The genes are TRBV7-3 and TRBJ2-1, with 8 nucleotides matching TRBD1. With V trimmed by 3 bases and J by 1 base, 2 bases remained unmatched. CDR3 size: 15 residues. CDR1 is SGHTA, CDR2 FQGTGA, per germline. CDR3 region: CASSFNRGSYNEQFF. The CDR3 nucleotides are TGTGCCAGCAGCTTTAACAGGGGGTCCTACAATGAGCAGTTCTTC.

The chain carries TRBV5-1 and TRBJ1-1, with D hard to call. The CDR3 spans 15 residues. Germline V gene data show CDR1 as SGHRS and CDR2 as YFSETQ. The V end was cut by 3 bases, the J end by 4 bases, with 16 bases between. The CDR3 sequence: CASSSNIGIGTEAFF. For the CDR3, the DNA is TGCGCCAGCAGCTCCAATATCGGGATTGGCACTGAAGCTTTCTTT.

This clonotype was recorded many times. The rearrangement links TRBV20-1 to TRBJ1-1; D gene ambiguous. Trimming left V 3 bases short and J 0 bases short, with 14 bases between. The CDR3 sequence is 15 residues long. Germline loops: CDR1 DFQATT, CDR2 SNEGSKA (reference sequence). CDR3 DNA sequence: TGCAGTGCTAGGCACCGCCCCGGATTGAACACTGAAGCTTTCTTT. Residues: CSARHRPGLNTEAFF.